Below, 7 T cell receptor beta chains from the same sample are listed, as sequenced in a study of PD-1 blockade in classical Hodgkin lymphoma. Following autologous stem cell transplantation, relapse occurred in every patient, and exposure to brentuximab vedotin varied. Repertoires were generated with immunoSEQ multiplex PCR, while TCRdb's copy carries only in-frame clones and drops some. The table records fewer than 25,000 clones, roughly 80% of them present only once. Sequencing used peripheral blood mononuclear cells (PBMCs), obtained before the second cycle of nivolumab. These TCRs come from a human donor with classical Hodgkin lymphoma.

The CDR3 spells CASSLAGPGELFF. The CDR3 DNA is TGTGCCAGCAGCCTGGCAGGGCCCGGGGAGCTGTTTTTT. This rearrangement joins TRBV5-6 to TRBJ2-2; D perhaps matches TRBD1 (5 bases). In germline, CDR1 is SGHDT, CDR2 YYEEEE. Trimming pared 4 bases from V and 6 bases from J, leaving 10 bases between. The CDR3 is 13 amino acids.

The chain joins TRBV9 to TRBJ2-7; 8 bases are shared with TRBD2. Germline V gene lookup returns CDR1 SGDLS and CDR2 YYNGEE. The length of the CDR3 is 16 residues. V shed 4 bases, J shed 2 bases, and the junction held 11 bases outside the gene matches. The CDR3 DNA is TGTGCCAGCAGCCCCAGTCATAGCGGGGCTCCCTACGAGCAGTACTTC. It yields the protein CASSPSHSGAPYEQYF.

This chain links TRBV5-1 with TRBJ2-1, with 8 bases identical to TRBD2. The junction had 7 bases not matched to a gene; V was cut back by 5 bases and J by 0 bases. The germline CDR1 and CDR2 sequences are SGHRS and YFSETQ. The CDR3 length is 16 residues. The CDR3 DNA reads as TGCGCCAGCAGACCTCGGGGGGGCTTCTCCTACAATGAGCAGTTCTTC. Protein product: CASRPRGGFSYNEQFF.

J is TRBJ1-2 and V is TRBV10-3; D is perhaps TRBD1 (6 bases). This CDR3 region has 15 residues. Trimming stripped 6 bases from V and 6 bases from J, with 20 bases between. CDR1 and CDR2 (germline): ENHRY, SYGVKD. CDR3 DNA sequence: TGTGCCATCAGAGATGGGGACGGCGGGGACAATGGCTACACCTTC. Translation gives CAIRDGDGGDNGYTF.

The rearrangement links TRBV28 to TRBJ2-3; 12 bases agree with TRBD2. This CDR3 has 15 residues. Unmatched junction bases numbered 5, after V lost 5 bases and J lost 5 bases. Per the germline V gene, CDR1 is MDHEN and CDR2 is SYDVKM. In nucleotides, the CDR3 is TGTGCCAGCAGTGCGACTAGCGGGGGAGGAGATACGCAGTATTTT. Amino acid sequence: CASSATSGGGDTQYF. Together with reference TRBV28 and TRBJ2-3, the CDR3 gives the full variable domain: DVKVTQSSRYLVKRTGEKVFLECVQDMDHENMFWYRQDPGLGLRLIYFSYDVKMKEKGDIPEGYSVSREKKERFSLILESASTNQTSMYLCASSATSGGGDTQYFGPGTRLTVL.

This sequence joins TRBV11-2 and TRBJ2-7; D is unclear. CDR3 length: 16 residues. The germline V and J ends were trimmed by 0 bases and 3 bases, with 15 bases remaining between them. Germline CDR1 SGHAT, CDR2 FQNNGV. CDR3 coding DNA: TGTGCCAGCAGCTTAGATCTCAGCAGCTATCTCTACGAGCAGTACTTC. It yields the protein CASSLDLSSYLYEQYF.

The chain carries TRBV18 and TRBJ1-2; 11 bases map to TRBD1. CDR1 and CDR2 from the germline V gene are KGHSH and LQKENI. Trimming cost V 2 bases and J 1 base; bases outside gene matches: 0. The CDR3 contains 15 residues. The CDR3 protein is CASSPGTGGNYGYTF. CDR3 nucleotide sequence: TGTGCCAGCTCACCAGGGACAGGGGGTAACTATGGCTACACCTTC.